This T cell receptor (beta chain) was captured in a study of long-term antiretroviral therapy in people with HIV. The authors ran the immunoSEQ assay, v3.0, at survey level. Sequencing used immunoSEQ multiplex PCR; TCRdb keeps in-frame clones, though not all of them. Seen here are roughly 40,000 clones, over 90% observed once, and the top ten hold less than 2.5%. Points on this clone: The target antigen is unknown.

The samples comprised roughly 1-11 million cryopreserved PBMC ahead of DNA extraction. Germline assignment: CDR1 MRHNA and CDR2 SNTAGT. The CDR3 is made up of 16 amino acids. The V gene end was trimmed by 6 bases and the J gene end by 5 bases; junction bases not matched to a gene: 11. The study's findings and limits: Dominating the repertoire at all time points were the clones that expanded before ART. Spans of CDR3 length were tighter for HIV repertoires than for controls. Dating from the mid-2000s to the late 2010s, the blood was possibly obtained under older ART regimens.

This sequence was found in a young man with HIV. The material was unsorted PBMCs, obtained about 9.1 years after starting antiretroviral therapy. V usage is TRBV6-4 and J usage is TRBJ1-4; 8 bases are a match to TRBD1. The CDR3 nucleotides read TGTGCCAGCAGCCCAGAGGGAGGACAGGGAAATGAAAAACTGTTTTTT. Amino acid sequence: CASSPEGGQGNEKLFF.